This TCR beta chain is from a study of blood T cell repertoires in COVID-19. Looking at the study overall: COVID-19 samples collected from the United States, Italy and Spain covered acute and convalescent phases. PBMCs, B-cell-depleted T cells, or T cells were the source of the cDNA or gDNA that made up the material.

Study processing details: Amplification from reference gene primers served as the basis for estimated nucleated cell counts. Sequencing was performed with immunoSEQ multiplex PCR; in TCRdb, only in-frame clones are kept and a portion is missing. V and J calls and clone size are as listed in that table; D and trimming were resolved from the DNA. The sample lists 200,000 or so clones, 65% to 85% occurring once. Germline V lookup: CDR1 MNHEY, CDR2 SMNVEV (reference sequence). The CDR3 extends over 15 amino acids. The ends were cut back, 2 bases at V and 5 bases at J, with 15 bases in the middle. The sequence derives from a man aged 55 to 70 with active or convalescent COVID-19. The chain couples TRBV27 to TRBJ1-2, with a tentative D call TRBD1 (6 bases). The sequenced material came from peripheral blood. The CDR3 coding sequence is TGTGCCAGCAGTTTAGTTCGGGGGGACATTTATGGCTACACCTTC. Its translation is CASSLVRGDIYGYTF.